Listed below are T cell receptor beta chains from one sample, sequenced in a study of Ad26.COV2.S vaccination and SARS-CoV-2 variants. Measured with immunoSEQ multiplex PCR; TCRdb has only the in-frame clones, and not every one. Of roughly 250,000 clones listed, about 83% are singletons. The source material was peripheral blood, sampled in a trial of Ad26.COV2.S vaccine versus placebo. The receptors derive from a person between 18 and 60 years old who received the Ad26.COV2.S COVID-19 vaccine or a placebo. The conserved cysteine and the conserved F or W are not part of the CDR3 here.

>TRBJ1-1|TRBV10-3
ANQFSLNTEAF
>TRBJ1-1|TRBV9
ASSVGAFGGTEAF
>TRBJ2-2|TRBV9
ASSVGTSHTGELF
>TRBJ2-7|TRBV27
ASSFRSSAALPYEQY
>TRBJ2-2|TRBV6-5
ASIRGFPNTGELF
>TRBJ2-1|TRBV5-4
ASSLGGAVFYNEQF
>TRBJ2-1|TRBV4-3
ASSQGHDTYNEQF
>TRBJ1-1|TRBV6-5
ASSFSLENTEAF
>TRBJ1-6|TRBV7-9
ASSGGSPSSPLH
>TRBJ2-3|TRBV19
ASSTDRVSTDTQY
>TRBJ1-3|TRBV15
ATSTGQGHSGNTIY
>TRBJ2-5|TRBV12-5
ASGLGSGWETQY
>TRBJ1-5|TRBV19
ASRGTGPAGPQH
>TRBJ2-3|TRBV24-1
ATSDLMGPSTDTQY
>TRBJ1-1|TRBV20-1
SIQLNTEAF
>TRBJ1-5|TRBV16
ASSQIDPYQPQH
>TRBJ2-1|TRBV14
ASSQLQRSEQF
>TRBJ2-1|TRBV27
ASSLGWETYNEQF
>TRBJ1-5|TRBV6-5
ASLPYSLNQPQH
>TRBJ1-2|TRBV6-5
ASSPTLGEGGYT
>TRBJ1-6|TRBV7-9
ASSLQDGRTLH
>TRBJ2-1|TRBV6-5
ASSPSPSHNEQF
>TRBJ1-2|TRBV11-1
ASSLGWTGSNYGYT
>TRBJ1-2|TRBV7-3
ASSLGGYGYT
>TRBJ1-1|TRBV7-2
ASSLGQGATEAF
>TRBJ1-5|TRBV30
AWSVRGVQPQH